This T cell receptor (beta chain) was documented in a study of CD8+CD57+ T cells in acquired aplastic anemia. The overall study: Isolated CD4+ and CD8+ cells, once sorted, yielded DNA averaging roughly 3 ug. Study observations and caveats: Significant differences in CD8+ Simpson's diversity were not observed between patients and controls.

CD8+CD57+ cell expansion, shown by flow cytometry, had occurred in the patients selected for sequencing. Sampling of blood occurred while the patients had still received no therapy. It was genomic DNA that served as the template for profiling TCR beta VDJ and CDR3. One entry per CDR3 protein, called by TCRdb with MiXCR from the reads. Seen here are some 170,000 distinct CDR3 sequences, 55% to 65% observed once, and the top ten hold about 44%. Only one count was recorded for this clonotype. What it recognizes is unknown. Between the trimmed V and J ends, which lost 4 bases and 2 bases, there was a span of 14 bases. This CDR3 has 16 amino acids. CDR1 is SEHNR, CDR2 FQNEAQ, per germline (reference sequence).

The gene calls are TRBV7-9 and TRBJ2-2; weak D call: TRBD2 (7 bases). The receptor comes from a human donor with aplastic anemia. Sequencing was performed on sorted CD4+, CD8+, or CD8+CD57+ T cells (not recorded which) from PBMCs. CDR3 sequence reads: CASSWPRGANTGELFF. The CDR3 DNA reads as TGTGCCAGCAGCTGGCCCCGGGGGGCCAACACCGGGGAGCTGTTTTTT.